The 13 T cell receptor beta chains listed next were all sequenced from one sample in a study of technical replicates of blood from several donors. TCRdb's copy holds only in-frame clones and misses some; the assay was immunoSEQ multiplex PCR. The table lists 70,000 to 90,000 clones, under 95% of them singletons. Input material: T cells isolated from PBMCs. These receptors all stem from a human donor in good health.

The V call is TRBV15, the J call TRBJ2-4; TRBD2 aligns across 15 bases. CDR3 length equals 19 residues. The germline CDR1 and CDR2 sequences are LNHNV and YYDKDF (reference sequence). With V trimmed by 2 bases and J by 1 base, 6 bases remained unmatched. The CDR3 DNA sequence: TGTGCCACCAGCAGACCATGGACTAGCGGGAGGGGGGCCAAAAACATTCAGTACTTC. It yields the protein CATSRPWTSGRGAKNIQYF.

The rearrangement joins TRBV5-4 to TRBJ2-7; TRBD2 is a possible D gene (5 bases). There are 12 residues in the CDR3. V was cut by 4 bases and J by 4 bases, with 9 bases left in between. Germline V CDR1 and CDR2: SGHNT, YYREEE (reference sequence). Here the CDR3 DNA reads TGTGCCAGCAGCCTGGACTGGTACGAGCAGTACTTC. Its translation: CASSLDWYEQYF.

This clone showed up just once. The genes are TRBV7-2 and TRBJ2-5, with 7 positions matching TRBD2. The assigned J gene may be wrong: the sequence end matches TRBJ2-7 better. There are 14 residues in the CDR3. CDR1 and CDR2 (germline): SGHTA, FQGNSA. The CDR3 nucleotides read TGTGCCAGCAGCTTAACGGGAGGCCCCCACGAGCAGTACTTC. Translated, it gives CASSLTGGPHEQYF.

The rearrangement uses TRBV27 and TRBJ2-3; 7 bases align to TRBD1. V was clipped by 6 bases and J by 3 bases; unmatched bases: 0. This CDR3 comprises 12 residues. CDR1 is MNHEY and CDR2 is SMNVEV in the germline V gene (reference sequence). The CDR3 loop is CASRGQTDTQYF. DNA of the CDR3: TGTGCCAGCAGGGGACAGACAGATACGCAGTATTTT.

V gene TRBV19 combines with J gene TRBJ2-7; TRBD2 matches 10 bases. CDR1 and CDR2 (germline): LNHDA, SQIVND (reference sequence). CDR3 size: 17 residues. V trimming: 4 bases; J trimming: 3 bases; junction bases outside the gene matches: 12. The DNA for the CDR3 is TGTGCCAGTAGTACAACGCATACTAGCGGGACCTACTACGAGCAGTACTTC. Its protein is CASSTTHTSGTYYEQYF.

This chain connects TRBV5-4 to TRBJ1-1; D not certain. The V and J ends lost 0 bases and 1 base respectively, with 4 bases between them. The CDR3 is 13 residues long. Germline V lookup: CDR1 SGHNT, CDR2 YYREEE (reference sequence). The CDR3 reads CASSLGRNTEAFF. The CDR3 DNA sequence: TGTGCCAGCAGCTTGGGTAGGAACACTGAAGCTTTCTTT.

The chain has TRBV6-1 and TRBJ2-3; tentatively, D is TRBD2 (5 bases). Germline CDR1 and CDR2: MNHNS and SASEGT. V lost 4 bases to trimming and J lost 2 bases, with 13 bases between them. The CDR3 has 15 amino acids. The CDR3 loop is CASSVGGRNTDTQYF. CDR3 in DNA: TGTGCCAGCAGTGTCGGAGGACGGAACACAGATACGCAGTATTTT.

This sequence joins TRBV5-4 and TRBJ2-7; 7 positions agree with TRBD1. The CDR3 sequence is 16 residues long. From germline, CDR1 is SGHNT and CDR2 YYREEE (reference sequence). J lost 0 bases, V lost 0 bases, and 6 bases had no gene match. CDR3 nucleotide sequence: TGTGCCAGCAGCTTGGCCACCGGGACAGCCTCCTACGAGCAGTACTTC. Its protein is CASSLATGTASYEQYF.

The chain links TRBV19 to TRBJ2-2; TRBD2 is a possible D gene (5 bases). Trimming pared 5 bases from V and 3 bases from J, leaving 10 bases between. This CDR3 has 14 amino acids. CDR1 LNHDA and CDR2 SQIVND come from the germline V gene (reference sequence). The chain's CDR3 is CASSFSGYTGELFF. The CDR3 nucleotides read TGTGCCAGTAGTTTCAGCGGTTACACCGGGGAGCTGTTTTTT.

This chain links TRBV2 with TRBJ2-5, with a tentative D call TRBD2 (5 bases). This CDR3 contains 16 residues. V shed 4 bases and J shed 7 bases, with 22 bases lying between them. Germline CDR1 SNHLY, CDR2 FYNNEI. CDR3 sequence (DNA): TGTGCCAGCAGTGGAAACCGCGGGTCCCGGTCTGCGACCCAGTACTTC. This codes for CASSGNRGSRSATQYF.

This rearrangement joins TRBV7-2 to TRBJ2-7; TRBD2 agrees at 7 bases. Losses at the gene ends were 1 base for V and 3 bases for J; bases not matched to a gene: 6. Germline V lookup: CDR1 SGHTA, CDR2 FQGNSA. The CDR3 runs to 15 residues. CDR3 bases: TGTGCCAGCAGCTTAGGTGCGAGCGGGATCTACGAGCAGTACTTC. It translates to CASSLGASGIYEQYF.

The rearrangement joins TRBV5-5 to TRBJ1-2; D gene unclear. Looked up from germline, CDR1 is SGHKS and CDR2 is YYEKEE (reference sequence). The V and J ends lost 0 bases and 8 bases respectively, with 14 bases between them. This CDR3 region has 14 residues. The CDR3 region has the DNA TGTGCCAGCAGCTTGGGGGTTTCCTCCGGGGGCTACACCTTC. Encoded protein: CASSLGVSSGGYTF.

The chain recombines TRBV29-1 with TRBJ2-1, with D uncertain. Germline values: CDR1 SQVTM, CDR2 ANQGSEA. With 5 bases removed from V and 0 bases from J, the gap between germline ends came to 11 bases. CDR3 length: 14 amino acids. Written as DNA, the CDR3 is TGCAGCGTTCACGGTTCTAGCTCCTACAATGAGCAGTTCTTC. As protein: CSVHGSSSYNEQFF.